A selection of T cell receptor beta chains follows, all from one sample in a study of T cell changes during pregnancy in multiple sclerosis. The table came from immunoSEQ multiplex PCR; TCRdb's copy has only in-frame clones and leaves some out. The table lists 55,000 to 75,000 clones, around 91% of them singletons. The sequencing used peripheral blood, collected in the third trimester of pregnancy. The receptors were sampled from a female donor in good health, enrolled as a control in a pregnancy study. The CDR3 runs from the conserved cysteine through the conserved F or W.

V: TRBV28; CDR3: CASSLLAAQQFF
V: TRBV28; CDR3: CASSLRTPNYGYTF
V: TRBV5-6; CDR3: CASSLATGLYEQYF
V: TRBV28; CDR3: CASRPGQINQPQHF
V: TRBV11-2; CDR3: CASSLGQGVQAFF
V: TRBV11-2; CDR3: CASTAGIGEQYF
V: TRBV28; CDR3: CASSLREGLYGYTF
V: TRBV2; CDR3: CASTAEMNTEAFF
V: TRBV15; CDR3: CATSARSPPNEKLFF
V: TRBV28; CDR3: CASSLRAGAPLEQYF
V: TRBV27; CDR3: CASSLRGGYGYTF
V: TRBV7-9; CDR3: CASSSGGGTDTQYF
V: TRBV27; CDR3: CASSSGGEQYF
V: TRBV27; CDR3: CASSPQGANSPLHF
V: TRBV7-9; CDR3: CASSLVSGLASYEQYF
V: TRBV5-5; CDR3: CASSFNRQGNYGYTF
V: TRBV18; CDR3: CASSPPTGTGLYEQYF
V: TRBV11-3; CDR3: CASSSRGQGGYNEQFF
V: TRBV6-4; CDR3: CASSERTGMRPLHF
V: TRBV6-5; CDR3: CASRQEFYSNQPQHF
V: TRBV12-5; CDR3: CASGFPPVITEAFF
V: TRBV7-3; CDR3: CASSLTGSSYEQYF
V: TRBV2; CDR3: CASRATGGNYGYTF
V: TRBV19; CDR3: CASSIDPAGGPKIAKNIQYF
V: TRBV4-1; CDR3: CASSQVSRQGGMHGYTF
V: TRBV5-8; CDR3: CASSLIGDSGDSPLHF
V: TRBV7-2; CDR3: CASSLRGGSENTIYF
V: TRBV5-1; CDR3: CASSPLAGGPDTQYF
V: TRBV15; CDR3: CATSRDLGQGKKLFF
V: TRBV4-3; CDR3: CASSDGSNTEAFF
V: TRBV7-9; CDR3: CASSLVRTAQPNSPLHF
V: TRBV11-2; CDR3: CASSPYARGTEQFF
V: TRBV27; CDR3: CASKLDSQTNYGYTF
V: TRBV2; CDR3: CASSEGRVNEQFF
V: TRBV6-1; CDR3: CASRGLTNTGELFF
V: TRBV30; CDR3: CAWSVRGLAGGELFF
V: TRBV9; CDR3: CASSGGLATSTDTQYF
V: TRBV5-4; CDR3: CASSLPGRDEQYF
V: TRBV6-1; CDR3: CASSEAVQGYGYTF
V: TRBV4-3; CDR3: CASSQAPGLAGGSTDTQYF
V: TRBV7-2; CDR3: CASSSGTGSSYEQYF
V: TRBV7-2; CDR3: CASSSGTVNSPLHF
V: TRBV7-2; CDR3: CASSLIGRGAFF
V: TRBV6-1; CDR3: CASNPAGSTGELFF
V: TRBV27; CDR3: CASSLAGGPTDTQYF
V: TRBV4-3; CDR3: CASSQDLSLNEQFF
V: TRBV7-2; CDR3: CASSPARGTGYTF
V: TRBV11-3; CDR3: CASSMEDGDAQYF
V: TRBV5-1; CDR3: CASSLLNRGSGELFF
V: TRBV2; CDR3: CASGGETQETQYF
V: TRBV2; CDR3: CASRVAQGPYNEQFF
V: TRBV7-2; CDR3: CASSLSAGPPNSPLHF